Below are 10 T cell receptor beta chains sequenced from a single sample in a study of cytomegalovirus exposure and HLA in healthy donors. 13 Jbeta primers and 60 Vbeta primers were used for the PCR. The data were produced by immunoSEQ multiplex PCR, yet TCRdb's version contains in-frame clones alone and is incomplete. The data contain around 190,000 clones, over 70% of them seen just once; the ten biggest clones take up over 1.5%. Sequencing input: PBMCs. The receptors originated from a woman aged 18 to 35 in good health and CMV-seronegative.

The V and J genes are TRBV28 and TRBJ1-4; the D is unclear. Germline V gene lookup returns CDR1 MDHEN and CDR2 SYDVKM. This CDR3 is 12 amino acids long. V was cut by 10 bases and J by 5 bases, with 11 bases left in between. The CDR3 DNA reads as TGTGCCACCCGTATTTTGAATGAAAAACTGTTTTTT. Protein sequence: CATRILNEKLFF.

The genes are TRBV10-3 and TRBJ2-7; 10 nucleotides align to TRBD2. Trimming cost V 11 bases and J 2 bases; bases outside gene matches: 9. The CDR3 has 14 residues. The V gene's germline CDR1 is ENHRY and CDR2 SYGVKD. The CDR3 nucleotides are TGTGCCTCCGGGGCTAGCGGGAGTACCTACGAGCAGTACTTC. Its translation: CASGASGSTYEQYF.

J is TRBJ1-6 and V is TRBV28; 7 bases map to TRBD1. Germline CDR1 and CDR2: MDHEN and SYDVKM. The J segment lost 7 bases and the V segment lost 3 bases, leaving 6 bases of the junction unmatched. The CDR3 is 15 residues long. CDR3 residues: CASSFPGTANSPLHF. Written as DNA, the CDR3 is TGTGCCAGCAGTTTCCCCGGGACAGCGAATTCACCCCTCCACTTT.

The chain uses TRBV25-1 and TRBJ2-4, with TRBD2 matching over 14 bases. V shed 4 bases and J 2 bases; nucleotides not matched to a gene: 7. The CDR3 sequence is 18 residues long. From germline, CDR1 is MGHDK and CDR2 SYGVNS. The CDR3 reads CASSVGTSGGGTKNIQYF. CDR3 in DNA: TGTGCCAGCAGTGTCGGGACTAGCGGGGGTGGGACCAAAAACATTCAGTACTTC.

The J gene is TRBJ2-5, the V gene TRBV18, with 10 bases matching TRBD1. CDR1 KGHSH and CDR2 LQKENI come from the germline V gene. The CDR3 consists of 16 residues. Unmatched junction bases numbered 6, after V lost 4 bases and J lost 1 base. The DNA of the CDR3 is TGTGCCAGCTCACTCCGGGGGACAGGGGTCCAAGAGACCCAGTACTTC. As protein: CASSLRGTGVQETQYF.

The chain's CDR3 is CASSLRRATDTQYF. CDR3 sequence (DNA): TGTGCCAGCAGCTTGAGGCGGGCCACAGATACGCAGTATTTT. The chain couples TRBV5-8 to TRBJ2-3, with TRBD2 as a possible D gene (5 bases). CDR1 and CDR2 (germline): SGHTS, YDEGEE. CDR3 length equals 14 residues. V gave up 1 base and J gave up 2 bases, with 8 bases separating them.

This clone was observed a single time. V usage is TRBV2 and J usage is TRBJ2-5; D gene unclear. Trimming shortened V by 7 bases and J by 2 bases, and 5 bases separated the two germline ends. Germline V CDR1 and CDR2: SNHLY, FYNNEI. CDR3 length: 11 amino acids. CDR3 bases: TGTGCCAGCACTTATCAAGAGACCCAGTACTTC. This encodes CASTYQETQYF. Full variable domain (remainder filled in from reference TRBV2 and TRBJ2-5): EPEVTQTPSHQVTQMGQEVILRCVPISNHLYFYWYRQILGQKVEFLVSFYNNEISEKSEIFDDQFSVERPDGSNFTLKIRSTKLEDSAMYFCASTYQETQYFGPGTRLLVL.

The chain couples TRBV6-4 to TRBJ2-5, with D perhaps matching TRBD2 (6 bases). V was cut by 11 bases and J by 4 bases, with 20 bases left in between. The V gene's germline CDR1 is MRHNA and CDR2 SNTAGT. This CDR3 comprises 14 residues. In DNA, the CDR3 is TGTGCCCCCAGTGGCGGCTCGGGGGTAGAGACCCAGTACTTC. It translates to CAPSGGSGVETQYF.

The sample holds a few counts of this clone. The CDR3: CASSAGQADNSPLHF. The CDR3 nucleotides are TGTGCCAGCTCGGCGGGACAGGCAGATAATTCACCCCTCCACTTT. This chain links TRBV18 with TRBJ1-6; 8 bases line up with TRBD1. CDR1 and CDR2 (germline): KGHSH, LQKENI. This CDR3 has 15 amino acids. J was trimmed by 5 bases and V by 6 bases; bases with no gene match: 6.

J is TRBJ2-3 and V is TRBV7-8; D uncertain. Germline CDR1 and CDR2: SGHVS and FQNEAQ. The CDR3 covers 14 residues. The V end lost 3 bases, the J end lost 5 bases, and 12 bases lay between the germline ends. CDR3 sequence: CASSLPVRRDTQYF. The CDR3 coding sequence is TGTGCCAGCAGCTTGCCCGTTAGAAGAGATACGCAGTATTTT.